One and the same sample provided the 22 T cell receptor beta chains below, sequenced in a study of T-cell memory formation after mild COVID-19. Each CDR3 protein gets one entry after TCRdb re-called the 5' RACE reads with MiXCR. This table holds tens of thousands of distinct CDR3 sequences, 9.5% to 15% found once. Sequenced material: PBMCs or a T cell subset sorted from them (not recorded which). These receptors were collected from a man between 18 and 35 years old who had mild COVID-19 (a few samples of this study predate the infection). Cell type and time point are not known.

In regard to this clonotype: A junction boundary mismatches the germline segment, possibly from a read error. The chain carries TRBV5-1 and TRBJ1-5; maybe TRBD1 (5 bases). Germline V lookup: CDR1 SGHRS, CDR2 YFSETQ. This CDR3 has 15 amino acids. CDR3 in amino acids: CASSPDRGKNQPKHF. Here the CDR3 DNA reads TGCGCCAGCAGCCCCGACCGGGGGAAAAATCAGCCCAAGCATTTT. The whole variable domain, remainder taken from reference TRBV5-1 and TRBJ1-5, is KAGVTQTPRYLIKTRGQQVTLSCSPISGHRSVSWYQQTPGQGLQFLFEYFSETQRNKGNFPGRFSGRQFSNSRSEMNVSTLELGDSALYLCASSPDRGKNQPKHFGDGTRLSIL.

The chain couples TRBV7-9 to TRBJ2-1, with TRBD2 matching over 12 bases. The CDR3 is 14 residues long. Germline V CDR1 and CDR2: SEHNR, FQNEAQ (reference sequence). V shed 4 bases and J 6 bases; nucleotides not matched to a gene: 1. The chain's CDR3 is CASSSSGGANEQFF. The CDR3 nucleotides read TGTGCCAGCAGCTCTAGCGGGGGGGCCAATGAGCAGTTCTTC.

This clonotype was detected a few times. The chain recombines TRBV20-1 with TRBJ1-5, with D possibly matching TRBD1 (5 bases). With 0 bases removed from V and 2 bases from J, the gap between germline ends came to 14 bases. There are 16 residues in the CDR3. The germline V gene has CDR1 DFQATT and CDR2 SNEGSKA (reference sequence). CDR3 sequence (DNA): TGCAGTGCTAGAGATCTCCGAGGGGAGGGCAATCAGCCCCAGCATTTT. Translating it yields CSARDLRGEGNQPQHF.

This chain joins TRBV7-9 and TRBJ2-5; 8 bases are a match to TRBD2. The V gene end was trimmed by 1 base and the J gene end by 2 bases; junction bases not matched to a gene: 3. Germline assignment: CDR1 SEHNR and CDR2 FQNEAQ (reference sequence). The CDR3 loop spans 15 amino acids. The CDR3 spells CASSLVLAGQETQYF. CDR3 nucleotides: TGTGCCAGCAGCTTAGTTCTAGCGGGTCAAGAGACCCAGTACTTC.

The chain is built from TRBV12-3 or TRBV12-4 and TRBJ1-1; D gene unclear. The germline V and J ends were trimmed by 6 bases and 7 bases, with 18 bases remaining between them. The CDR3 is made up of 14 amino acids. CDR3 loop: CASRPDGTEDEAFF. CDR3 sequence (DNA): TGTGCCAGCAGACCCGACGGAACAGAAGATGAAGCTTTCTTT.

In this sample, this clonotype turned up many times. CDR3 DNA: TGTGCCAGCAGCTTTGCCGGCAATGAGCAGTTCTTC. Protein sequence: CASSFAGNEQFF. The chain has TRBV7-6 and TRBJ2-1, with D uncertain. The CDR3 is 12 residues long. Germline loops: CDR1 SGHVS, CDR2 FNYEAQ. The V and J ends lost 3 bases and 6 bases respectively, with 6 bases between them.

CDR3 amino acids: CSASDRDRGTYEQYF. DNA for the CDR3: TGCAGTGCTTCCGACCGGGACAGGGGAACCTACGAGCAGTACTTC. The chain combines TRBV20-1 with TRBJ2-7; TRBD1 matches at 10 bases. The V gene's germline CDR1 is DFQATT and CDR2 SNEGSKA (reference sequence). The junction had 9 bases not matched to a gene; V was cut back by 5 bases and J by 2 bases. This CDR3 spans 15 amino acids.

This chain links TRBV7-9 with TRBJ2-3; D uncertain. Trimming took off 5 bases at V and 5 bases at J, with 17 bases between the two ends. CDR1 SEHNR and CDR2 FQNEAQ come from the germline V gene (reference sequence). This CDR3 has 15 amino acids. CDR3 sequence (DNA): TGTGCCAGCAGCACGCTACGGCGTGGGGAAGATACGCAGTATTTT. Translation: CASSTLRRGEDTQYF.

This clonotype was detected only a few times. For the CDR3, the DNA is TGTGCCAGCAGCGCAACAGGGCAGGGGGTTTGGGAGCAGTTCTTC. This codes for CASSATGQGVWEQFF. J is TRBJ2-1 and V is TRBV6-6; 7 bases match TRBD1. The trim removed 6 bases at V and 10 bases at J, leaving 15 bases unmatched. Germline V gene lookup returns CDR1 MNHNY and CDR2 SVGAGI (reference sequence). CDR3 length: 15 residues.

The chain joins TRBV19 to TRBJ1-5; 8 positions match TRBD1. CDR3 size: 17 residues. The junction had 13 bases not matched to a gene; V was cut back by 5 bases and J by 4 bases. Germline-derived CDR1 and CDR2 are LNHDA and SQIVND (reference sequence). The CDR3 coding sequence is TGTGCCAGTAGTGGTTGGACAGGGCCGACCAGTAATCAGCCCCAGCATTTT. Translation gives CASSGWTGPTSNQPQHF.

V and J are TRBV7-9 and TRBJ1-1, with D perhaps TRBD1 (6 bases). With 4 bases removed from V and 4 bases from J, the gap between germline ends came to 13 bases. The CDR3 has 14 residues. Germline loops: CDR1 SEHNR, CDR2 FQNEAQ (reference sequence). CDR3 DNA sequence: TGTGCCAGCAGCTCACAGGGTTTCGGCACTGAAGCTTTCTTT. It is translated as CASSSQGFGTEAFF. Based on the CDR3 plus reference TRBV7-9 and TRBJ1-1, the full variable domain is DTGVSQNPRHKITKRGQNVTFRCDPISEHNRLYWYRQTLGQGPEFLTYFQNEAQLEKSRLLSDRFSAERPKGSFSTLEIQRTEQGDSAMYLCASSSQGFGTEAFFGQGTRLTVV.

In its sample, this clonotype was seen a few times. The chain has TRBV7-9 and TRBJ2-3; 7 positions match TRBD1. V lost 0 bases to trimming and J lost 1 base; unmatched junction nucleotides: 4. The CDR3 contains 16 residues. From germline, CDR1 is SEHNR and CDR2 FQNEAQ (reference sequence). The CDR3 spells CASSLAATGRTDTQYF. CDR3 nucleotide sequence: TGTGCCAGCAGCTTAGCCGCGACAGGGCGCACAGATACGCAGTATTTT.

This clonotype was counted only a few times. The rearrangement links TRBV6-5 to TRBJ1-2; weak D call: TRBD1 (5 bases). Germline V gives CDR1 MNHEY, CDR2 SVGAGI. The CDR3 spans 13 residues. V dropped 2 bases and J dropped 8 bases, with 12 bases sitting between them. CDR3 loop: CASSYGGAAGYTF. CDR3 in DNA: TGTGCCAGCAGTTACGGCGGGGCCGCAGGCTACACCTTC.

V and J are TRBV6-5 and TRBJ2-7, with 9 bases matching TRBD1. Trimming took 6 bases from V and 1 from J; bases not matched to a gene: 4. CDR3 length: 14 residues. Germline CDR1 reads MNHEY; CDR2 reads SVGAGI. Here the CDR3 DNA reads TGTGCCAGCAGCCCCGGGACAGGGTCCTACGAGCAGTACTTC. Amino acid sequence: CASSPGTGSYEQYF.

This clonotype has more than one count but fewer than ten. V and J are TRBV10-3 and TRBJ2-7, with TRBD2 matching 11 bases. CDR1 is ENHRY, CDR2 SYGVKD, per germline. Germline trimming cut 11 bases from V and 3 bases from J; bases unmatched to any gene: 3. The CDR3 contains 12 residues. This CDR3 reads CAVGLAGYEQYF. In DNA, the CDR3 is TGTGCCGTAGGACTAGCGGGCTACGAGCAGTACTTC.

As DNA, the CDR3 is TGTGCCTCGAGGGGGCGCGTTACCGGGGAGCTGTTTTTT. Residues: CASRGRVTGELFF. V and J are TRBV28 and TRBJ2-2; 7 nucleotides line up with TRBD1. Germline V lookup: CDR1 MDHEN, CDR2 SYDVKM. Germline trimming cut 11 bases from V and 5 bases from J; bases unmatched to any gene: 8. This CDR3 is 13 amino acids long.

This sequence joins TRBV12-5 and TRBJ2-1, with D possibly TRBD1 on 6 matching bases. V dropped 5 bases and J dropped 2 bases, with 13 bases sitting between them. CDR1 LGHNT and CDR2 FRNRAP come from the germline V gene. This CDR3 is 15 amino acids long. Here the CDR3 DNA reads TGTGCTAGTGGTCCCGGGACACCGACCTACAATGAGCAGTTCTTC. Its translation is CASGPGTPTYNEQFF.

This chain joins TRBV2 and TRBJ2-1, with TRBD2 matching over 11 bases. Germline V CDR1 and CDR2: SNHLY, FYNNEI. The CDR3 extends over 17 amino acids. The junction had 8 bases not matched to a gene; V was cut back by 3 bases and J by 4 bases. The CDR3 nucleotides read TGTGCCAGCAGTGAGCGTCTAGCGGGGGGTTTTTACAATGAGCAGTTCTTC. Protein: CASSERLAGGFYNEQFF.

This clonotype has a handful of counts. The rearrangement joins TRBV4-2 to TRBJ1-2, with a possible D match to TRBD1 (5 bases). Deletions cut 5 bases from V and 3 bases from J, with 13 bases between. CDR3 length: 14 amino acids. Germline CDR1 and CDR2: LGHNA and YNFKEQ. CDR3: CASSSHRTYYGYTF. In nucleotides, the CDR3 is TGTGCCAGCAGCTCGCACAGGACCTACTATGGCTACACCTTC.

The genes are TRBV7-2 and TRBJ2-7; TRBD1 might be the D (5 bases). Trimming left V 5 bases short and J 4 bases short, with 15 bases between. The CDR3 loop spans 14 amino acids. Germline CDR1 and CDR2: SGHTA and FQGNSA. In DNA, the CDR3 is TGTGCCAGCAGCCCTAGACAGCGACCTTACGAGCAGTACGTC. It is translated as CASSPRQRPYEQYV.

This rearrangement joins TRBV14 to TRBJ2-1; 9 positions match TRBD1. From germline, CDR1 is SGHDN and CDR2 FVKESK. This CDR3 spans 14 amino acids. The junction had 2 bases not matched to a gene; V was cut back by 0 bases and J by 8 bases. The CDR3 sequence: CASSQEDRGYEQFF. The CDR3 DNA follows: TGTGCCAGCAGCCAAGAGGACAGGGGCTATGAGCAGTTCTTC.

DNA for the CDR3: TGCGCCAGCAGATACGACAGGGGTCCTAAGCAAGAAGCTTTCTTT. Translation: CASRYDRGPKQEAFF. This chain joins TRBV5-1 and TRBJ1-1, with 8 bases lining up with TRBD1. The V segment lost 5 bases and the J segment 8 bases; nucleotides outside the gene matches: 14. Per the germline V gene, CDR1 is SGHRS and CDR2 is YFSETQ. The CDR3 is 15 residues long.